This T cell receptor (beta chain) was recorded in a study of tumor and adjacent non-tumor tissue in lung cancer. Looked up from germline, CDR1 is MGHRA and CDR2 is YSYEKL. The CDR3 extends over 13 amino acids. No cell sorting was done before RNA was extracted from the tissue. More than 3 cm separated this lung sample from the edge of the tumor. The library came from three nested PCR rounds adapted from ARM-PCR protocols. MiXCR, run by TCRdb on the multiplex PCR reads, gives a single entry per CDR3 protein. Altogether 90,000 to 110,000 distinct CDR3 sequences are present, about 65% being singletons, with the ten largest covering roughly 19%. On this clonotype itself: Since a much larger clone is just one base distant, this may be a read error.

This receptor was identified in a man in his 60s with non-small cell lung cancer. V usage is TRBV4-1 and J usage is TRBJ2-6; D gene uncertain. The sample consisted of distant non-tumor lung tissue. The CDR3 region is CANSQTGANVLTF. DNA for the CDR3: TGCGCCAACAGCCAGACGGGGGCCAACGTCCTGACTTTC.